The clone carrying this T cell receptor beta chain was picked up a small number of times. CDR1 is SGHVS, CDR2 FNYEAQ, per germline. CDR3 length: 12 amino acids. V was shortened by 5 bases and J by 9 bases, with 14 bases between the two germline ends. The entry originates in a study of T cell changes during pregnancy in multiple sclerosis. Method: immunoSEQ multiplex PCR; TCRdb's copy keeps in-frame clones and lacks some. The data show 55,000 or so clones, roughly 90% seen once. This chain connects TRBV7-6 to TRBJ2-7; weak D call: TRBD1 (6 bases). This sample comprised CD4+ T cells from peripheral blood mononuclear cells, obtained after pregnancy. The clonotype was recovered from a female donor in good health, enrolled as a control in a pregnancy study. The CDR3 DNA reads TGTGCCAGCAGCGACAGGAGCCAGGGGCAGTACTTC. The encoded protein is CASSDRSQGQYF.